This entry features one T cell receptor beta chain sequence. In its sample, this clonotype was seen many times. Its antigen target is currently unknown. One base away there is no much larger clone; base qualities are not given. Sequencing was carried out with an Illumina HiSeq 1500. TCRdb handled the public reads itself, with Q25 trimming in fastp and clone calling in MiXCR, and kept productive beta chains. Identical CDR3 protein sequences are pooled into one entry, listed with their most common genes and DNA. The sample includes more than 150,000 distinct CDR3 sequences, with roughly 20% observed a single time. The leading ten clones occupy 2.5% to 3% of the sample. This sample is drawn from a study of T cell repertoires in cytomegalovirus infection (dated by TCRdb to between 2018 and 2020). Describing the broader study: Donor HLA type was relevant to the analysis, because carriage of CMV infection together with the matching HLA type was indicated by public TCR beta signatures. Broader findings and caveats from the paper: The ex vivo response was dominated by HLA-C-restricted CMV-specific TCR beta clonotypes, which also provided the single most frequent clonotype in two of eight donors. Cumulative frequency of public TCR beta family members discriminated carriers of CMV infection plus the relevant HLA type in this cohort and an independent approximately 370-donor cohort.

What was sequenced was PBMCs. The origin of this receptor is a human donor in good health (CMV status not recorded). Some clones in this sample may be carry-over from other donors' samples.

For the CDR3, the sequence is CASSQTGGGYTF. At the DNA level, the sequence is TGTGCCAGCAGTCAAACAGGCGGCGGCTACACCTTC. The chain is encoded by TRBV2 joined to TRBJ1-2, with TRBD1 perhaps the D gene, on 5 matching bases. V and J lose 5 bases and 8 bases, and a span of 12 bases separates them. The CDR3 spans 12 residues, from the cysteine through the phenylalanine. Just the 36-base CDR3 DNA is kept, in frame starting at base 1. The germline V gene specifies SNHLY as CDR1 and FYNNEI as CDR2.